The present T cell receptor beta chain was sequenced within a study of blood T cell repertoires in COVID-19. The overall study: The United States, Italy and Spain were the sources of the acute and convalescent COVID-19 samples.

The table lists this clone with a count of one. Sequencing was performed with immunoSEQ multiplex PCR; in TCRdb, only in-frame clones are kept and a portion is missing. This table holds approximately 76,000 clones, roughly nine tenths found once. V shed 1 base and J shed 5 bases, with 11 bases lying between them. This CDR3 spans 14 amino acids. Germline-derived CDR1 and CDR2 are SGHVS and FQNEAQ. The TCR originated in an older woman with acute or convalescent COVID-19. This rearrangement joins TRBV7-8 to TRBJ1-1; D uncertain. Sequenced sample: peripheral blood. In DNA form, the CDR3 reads TGTGCCAGCAGCTTAGGGCGGGGATGGACTGAAGCTTTCTTT. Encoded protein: CASSLGRGWTEAFF.